This TCR beta chain is from a study of blood T cell repertoires in COVID-19. For the study at large: Both acute and convalescent COVID-19 samples were obtained from the United States, Italy and Spain. The cDNA or gDNA used as material had been derived from T cells, B-cell-depleted T cells, or PBMCs.

In the study's own analysis: It was from reference gene primer amplification that nucleated cell counts were estimated. Sequencing used immunoSEQ multiplex PCR; TCRdb keeps in-frame clones, though not all of them. V and J calls and clone size follow that table, whereas D and trimming were derived from the DNA. The sample has approximately 330,000 clones; 88% are singletons. The CDR3 is made up of 13 amino acids. From germline, CDR1 is MNHEY and CDR2 SVGAGI. The junction had 10 bases not matched to a gene; V was cut back by 7 bases and J by 8 bases. This receptor was taken from a woman between 50 and 59 years old with active or convalescent COVID-19. The sample comprised peripheral blood. The V call is TRBV6-5, the J call TRBJ1-2; 7 bases align to TRBD1. DNA for the CDR3: TGTGCCAGCACTTATTACCCGACAGGGGGCTACACCTTC. Translated, it gives CASTYYPTGGYTF.